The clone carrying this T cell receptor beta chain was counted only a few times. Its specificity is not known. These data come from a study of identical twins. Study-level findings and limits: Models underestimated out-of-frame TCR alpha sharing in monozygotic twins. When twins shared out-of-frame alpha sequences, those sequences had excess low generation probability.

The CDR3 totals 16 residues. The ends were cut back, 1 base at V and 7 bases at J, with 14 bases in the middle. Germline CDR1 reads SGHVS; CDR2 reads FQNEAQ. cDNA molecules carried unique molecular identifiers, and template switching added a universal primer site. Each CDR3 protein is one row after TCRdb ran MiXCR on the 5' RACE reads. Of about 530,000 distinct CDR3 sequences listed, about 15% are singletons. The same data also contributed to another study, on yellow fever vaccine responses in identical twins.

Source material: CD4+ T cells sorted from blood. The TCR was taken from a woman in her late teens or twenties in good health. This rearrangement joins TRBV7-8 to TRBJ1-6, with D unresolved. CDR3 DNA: TGTGCCAGCAGCTTAGGAGGTGGCAGATCCAATTCACCCCTCCACTTT. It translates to CASSLGGGRSNSPLHF.